This T cell receptor beta chain originates from a study of blood T cells in healthy people across ages. Background on the study: For every two T cells, template switching captured about one barcoded beta molecule. Study conclusions and caveats: Donors of long life had a larger count of naive CD4+ cells and greater diversity than aged donors. PBMCs went unsorted, and a conclusive naive versus antigen-experienced comparison was therefore prevented.

It was with a sample-barcoded 5' primer and a J-beta primer mix that a second PCR of roughly 7 to 11 cycles was run. TCRdb itself ran the 5' RACE reads through MiXCR, one entry per CDR3 protein. In the table there are 750,000 to 950,000 distinct CDR3 sequences, about 55% of which are singletons. As regards this clonotype: Its antigen is not known.

Trimming removed 4 bases from V and 7 bases from J; junction bases left unmatched: 15. Germline V gene data show CDR1 as SQVTM and CDR2 as ANQGSEA. The CDR3 sequence is 15 residues long. What was sequenced was blood. This TCR was recovered from a man aged 80 or over in good health. The rearrangement joins TRBV29-1 to TRBJ2-5; 7 nucleotides match TRBD2. The CDR3 spells CSVASPRGSLLTQYF. In nucleotides, the CDR3 is TGCAGCGTTGCCTCCCCCCGCGGGAGTCTTTTGACCCAGTACTTC.